This T cell receptor (beta chain) was recovered during a study of Ad26.COV2.S vaccination and SARS-CoV-2 variants (dated by TCRdb to the early 2020s). Regarding the research as a whole: Vaccine-arm donors were drawn from COV1001, a multicentre, randomized, double-blind, placebo-controlled phase I-IIa trial of Ad26.COV2.S in healthy adults. Ad26.COV2.S was administered intramuscularly at a dose of 5x10^10 or 1x10^11 viral particles, either as one shot or as two shots given 56 days apart. The specificity and breadth of SARS-CoV-2-reactive T cell receptors after Ad26.COV2.S vaccination were assessed by TCRbeta repertoire sequencing. A total of approximately 32 samples were included in the TCR-sequenced set, comprising approximately 20 Ad26.COV2.S vaccine recipients, 5 placebo recipients and 8 SARS-CoV-2 convalescent individuals. Trial participants were randomized into five groups of five, in which low-dose or high-dose Ad26.COV2.S was given once or twice, or placebo was given on both occasions. Investigators did not know the trial group allocation while performing experiments and assessing outcomes. Findings and caveats that apply to the study as a whole: Ad26.COV2.S recipients had higher spike-specific TCR breadth than placebo recipients (P = 0.0014). It was noted by the authors that total T cell responses may have been underestimated by the TCR breadth and depth analyses. Non-spike TCR breadth was comparable between vaccine and placebo recipients, consistent with the vaccine containing only spike. The study lacked the statistical power to compare responses across vaccine doses or regimens. After vaccination, spike-specific CD8+ and CD4+ T cell responses were reported to show substantial breadth.

A note on this clone: Its target antigen remains unknown. Base qualities are not recorded, but no much larger clone differs from it by a single base.

TCRbeta CDR3 regions were sequenced with the immunoSEQ Assay. After extraction, genomic DNA underwent amplification by bias-controlled multiplex PCR, followed by high-throughput sequencing. In the paper's pipeline: To quantify the absolute abundance of every unique TCRbeta CDR3 region, sequences were collapsed and filtered. T cell fraction was estimated by normalizing TCRbeta template counts to usable DNA, which was measured by amplifying reference genes present in all nucleated cells. Repertoire TCRs were annotated as SARS-CoV-2-specific by exact matching of V gene, CDR3 amino acid sequence and J gene to a known reactive TCR set. The reference SARS-CoV-2 TCR set came from MIRA and was filtered for enrichment in COVID-19-positive ImmuneCODE repertoires, removing public or cross-reactive TCRs. Based on the MIRA antigens, annotated TCRs were further analysed at the level of specific ORF or position within ORF. Depth was the summed frequency of annotated unique rearrangements, while breadth was defined as annotated unique rearrangements over total unique productive rearrangements. TCR breadth was compared between groups using two-sided Wilcoxon rank-sum tests. TCRdb re-hosts the immuneACCESS table, in-frame sequences only. Its copies lack some clones; in the studies checked, an unresolved V gene accounts for under half of them, and the cause for the rest is not known. V and J calls and clone size are those listed in that table; D and trimming were worked out from the DNA. The sample table shows approximately 480,000 clones, and around 90% are seen once. Over 10% of the sample goes to the ten largest clones.

The sample's treatment or condition label, decoded: around 19 received Ad26.COV2.S at low or high dose, single or two shots; several received placebo; per-sample allocation not given. For vaccine and placebo recipients, the sequenced repertoires came from samples collected on day 63 after the first injection. Between 29 July and 7 August 2020, Cohort 1b enrolled about 27 adults aged 18-55 years at one site in Boston, USA. Ad26.COV2.S consisted of a replication-incompetent adenovirus type 26 vector by which a prefusion-stabilized SARS-CoV-2 spike protein from the original Wuhan strain was expressed. The clonotype was recovered from a person aged 18 to 59 who received the Ad26.COV2.S COVID-19 vaccine or a placebo. The sample was peripheral blood, taken in a trial of Ad26.COV2.S vaccine versus placebo.

The CDR3 has the sequence CASSIDRITYEQYF. The DNA sequence reads TGTGCCAGTAGTATTGACAGAATAACCTACGAGCAGTACTTC. The chain joins TRBV19 to TRBJ2-7; tentative D gene TRBD1, with 5 bases matching. CDR1 LNHDA and CDR2 SQIVND are derived from the germline V gene (reference sequence). From the cysteine through the phenylalanine, the CDR3 covers 14 amino acids. The CDR3 DNA has 42 bases and is translated from base 1. A distance of 11 bases separates the germline ends of V and J, which lose 3 bases and 2 bases respectively. The reference TRBV19 and TRBJ2-7 proteins fill in what lies around the CDR3, so the full variable domain reads DGGITQSPKYLFRKEGQNVTLSCEQNLNHDAMYWYRQDPGQGLRLIYYSQIVNDFQKGDIAEGYSVSREKKESFPLTVTSAQKNPTAFYLCASSIDRITYEQYFGPGTRLTVT.